This record concerns one TCR beta chain sequence. What it recognizes is unknown. The data stem from a study of early T cells in non-severe SARS-CoV-2 infection. On the study more broadly: Sequencing targeted bulk RNA from unsorted whole blood, leaving chains unpaired. Study-wide results and caveats: There was a bias toward anti-spike CD8 responses in VDJdb matching, which missed private and CD4 specificities.

The germline V gene encodes CDR1 LGHDT and CDR2 YNNKEL (reference sequence). The CDR3 is 15 amino acids. With 5 bases clipped from V and 7 bases from J, the junction kept 8 bases outside the gene matches. Researchers attached unique molecular identifiers to individual cDNA molecules. TCRdb reanalysed the 5' RACE reads using MiXCR and keeps one entry per CDR3 protein. The sample gives tens of thousands of distinct CDR3 sequences, approximately 5% of which show up once; just under 8% is in the top ten. V is TRBV3-1 and J is TRBJ2-1, with 10 bases lining up with TRBD2. The receptor was isolated from an adult who was a healthcare worker with PCR-confirmed SARS-CoV-2 infection or an uninfected control (not recorded which). Input material: whole blood. The CDR3 DNA reads as TGTGCCAGCAGCGGTAGCGGGGGGTACGTGAATGAGCAGTTCTTC. Protein: CASSGSGGYVNEQFF.